This is a list of T cell receptor beta chains from one sample in a study of STAT3 mutations in large granular lymphocyte leukemia. Only in-frame clones appear in the TCRdb table, and some are missing; sequencing was by immunoSEQ multiplex PCR. The table records some 10,000 clones, roughly 55% of them present only once. The specimen was peripheral blood mononuclear cells. The origin of the receptors is a boy between 5 and 17 years old with T-cell large granular lymphocyte leukemia. Some clones in this sample may be carry-over from other donors' samples. CDR3s include the opening cysteine and the closing phenylalanine or tryptophan.

J gene | V gene | CDR3 protein
TRBJ2-7 | TRBV30 | CAWSVLAGGMNEQYF
TRBJ2-3 | TRBV6-6 | CASTTAGMDTQYF
TRBJ1-1 | TRBV18 | CASSRTGWLNTEAFF
TRBJ1-6 | TRBV6-5 | CASGLLILGRQLHF
TRBJ1-6 | TRBV5-4 | CASSLPGSPLHF
TRBJ2-5 | TRBV5-1 | CASSLGTTTGETQYF
TRBJ2-5 | TRBV5-1 | CASSFSIQQETQYF
TRBJ1-3 | TRBV25-1 | CASSDTPDRGNTIYF
TRBJ1-5 | TRBV4-2 | CASSQGQENQPQHF
TRBJ2-3 | TRBV5-1 | CASRGSGLTDTQYF
TRBJ2-1 | TRBV10-3 | CAIAGQSNNEQFF
TRBJ2-7 | TRBV4-1 | CASSHPGQGYYEQYF
TRBJ2-1 | TRBV5-1 | CASSFRGSNEQFF
TRBJ1-1 | TRBV7-9 | CASSLLTNTEAFF
TRBJ2-2 | TRBV5-4 | CASSLVVTNTGELFF
TRBJ1-5 | TRBV6-5 | CASSYSGQGSQPQHF
TRBJ1-1 | TRBV9 | CASSPWGDRGAFF
TRBJ2-1 | TRBV5-1 | CASSLGGGGTEQFF
TRBJ2-3 | TRBV18 | CASSPRTSGFTDTQYF
TRBJ1-3 | TRBV5-1 | CASSLGQFGNTIYF